Presented here are 9 T cell receptor beta chains from one specimen sequenced in a study of T cell responses to AZD1222 COVID-19 vaccine. Sequenced by immunoSEQ multiplex PCR; TCRdb stores in-frame clones only, minus some. In the table there are 250,000 to 300,000 clones, around 92% of which are singletons. Source: peripheral blood, taken 28 days after the second AZD1222 dose. These TCRs come from an adult who received the AZD1222 COVID-19 vaccine.

The chain combines TRBV27 with TRBJ2-1; 9 nucleotides match TRBD2. The CDR3 extends over 16 amino acids. Per germline, CDR1 MNHEY and CDR2 SMNVEV (reference sequence). Unmatched junction bases numbered 9, after V lost 5 bases and J lost 4 bases. The CDR3 protein is CASSLLGAGGYNEQFF. CDR3 DNA: TGTGCCAGCAGTCTCCTAGGGGCGGGGGGGTACAATGAGCAGTTCTTC.

The gene calls are TRBV9 and TRBJ2-3, with D perhaps TRBD1 (6 bases). Per the germline V gene, CDR1 is SGDLS and CDR2 is YYNGEE. The length of the CDR3 is 15 residues. V was clipped by 4 bases and J by 4 bases, with 16 bases between them. The CDR3 coding sequence is TGTGCCAGCAGCCCCCAGGGGTCTCGCGCAGATACGCAGTATTTT. This codes for CASSPQGSRADTQYF.

The chain joins TRBV2 to TRBJ2-7, with D maybe TRBD2 (6 bases). Trimming took off 5 bases at V and 3 bases at J, with 14 bases between the two ends. This CDR3 contains 14 residues. Germline V gene sequence: CDR1 SNHLY, CDR2 FYNNEI. The CDR3, as DNA: TGTGCCAGCAGTATTCGACTAGTCGGCTACGAGCAGTACTTC. Its translation: CASSIRLVGYEQYF.

The rearrangement uses TRBV5-6 and TRBJ2-2, with D tentatively TRBD2 (6 bases). This CDR3 region has 18 residues. Germline V gene lookup returns CDR1 SGHDT and CDR2 YYEEEE. V gave up 2 bases and J gave up 0 bases, with 17 bases separating them. The CDR3 DNA follows: TGTGCCAGCAGCTTTCGAATAGCGGCAAACACGAACACCGGGGAGCTGTTTTTT. Its translation is CASSFRIAANTNTGELFF.

This rearrangement joins TRBV7-3 to TRBJ2-2; D is ambiguous. The CDR3 covers 15 residues. The germline CDR1 and CDR2 sequences are SGHTA and FQGTGA. Trimming removed 2 bases from V and 6 bases from J, with 13 bases in between. CDR3 sequence (DNA): TGTGCCAGCAGCTTAGTTAGTCAAACCCCCGGGGAGCTGTTTTTT. It encodes CASSLVSQTPGELFF.

This clone was recorded once. This chain connects TRBV12-3 or TRBV12-4 to TRBJ1-4, with unresolved D. CDR3 length equals 12 residues. V was pared by 3 bases and J by 8 bases, with 7 bases between. CDR3 protein: CASSLAREKLFF. The CDR3 DNA reads TGTGCCAGCAGTTTGGCGCGGGAAAAACTGTTTTTT.

The CDR3 coding sequence is TGTGCCAGCAGGGCTCCCTCGTGGACTGAAGCTTTCTTT. The encoded protein is CASRAPSWTEAFF. The chain uses TRBV28 and TRBJ1-1; D is ambiguous. The CDR3 length is 13 residues. CDR1 and CDR2 (germline): MDHEN, SYDVKM. Trimming removed 6 bases at V and 5 bases at J, with 13 bases between.

The rearrangement links TRBV4-2 to TRBJ2-3, with 11 nucleotides matching TRBD2. V lost 0 bases, J lost 4 bases, and 12 bases stayed unmatched. The CDR3 sequence is 19 residues long. Germline lookup yields CDR1 LGHNA and CDR2 YNFKEQ. CDR3 sequence: CASSQDPVAGGSRADTQYF. The CDR3 region has the DNA TGTGCCAGCAGCCAAGATCCGGTAGCGGGAGGGTCCCGGGCAGATACGCAGTATTTT.

The chain links TRBV28 to TRBJ1-4; TRBD1 might be the D (5 bases). Between the trimmed V and J ends, which lost 5 bases and 7 bases, there was a span of 14 bases. CDR1 and CDR2 (germline): MDHEN, SYDVKM. The CDR3 is 14 amino acids. This CDR3 reads CASSPRPGGEKLFF. CDR3 bases: TGTGCCAGCAGTCCTCGTCCGGGGGGTGAAAAACTGTTTTTT. Full variable domain (missing parts from reference TRBV28 and TRBJ1-4): DVKVTQSSRYLVKRTGEKVFLECVQDMDHENMFWYRQDPGLGLRLIYFSYDVKMKEKGDIPEGYSVSREKKERFSLILESASTNQTSMYLCASSPRPGGEKLFFGSGTQLSVL.